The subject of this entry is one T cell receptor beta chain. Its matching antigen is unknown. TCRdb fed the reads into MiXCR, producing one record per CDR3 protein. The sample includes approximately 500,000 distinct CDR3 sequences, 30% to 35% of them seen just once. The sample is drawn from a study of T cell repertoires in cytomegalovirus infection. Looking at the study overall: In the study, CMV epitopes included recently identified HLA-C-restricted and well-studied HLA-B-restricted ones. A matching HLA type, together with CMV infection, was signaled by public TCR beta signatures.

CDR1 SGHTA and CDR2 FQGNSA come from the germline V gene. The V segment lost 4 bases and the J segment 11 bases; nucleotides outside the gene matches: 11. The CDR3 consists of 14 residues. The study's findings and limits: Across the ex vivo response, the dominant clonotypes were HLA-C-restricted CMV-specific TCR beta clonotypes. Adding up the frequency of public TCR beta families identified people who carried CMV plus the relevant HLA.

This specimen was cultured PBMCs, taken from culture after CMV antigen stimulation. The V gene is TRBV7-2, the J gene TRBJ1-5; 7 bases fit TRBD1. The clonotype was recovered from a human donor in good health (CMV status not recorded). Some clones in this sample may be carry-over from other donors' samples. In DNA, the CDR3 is TGTGCCAGCAGCTCTGGGACAGTAAGCGAGTCCCAGCATTTT. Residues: CASSSGTVSESQHF.